The sequence of this T cell receptor (beta chain) was determined in a study of early T cells in non-severe SARS-CoV-2 infection. Looking at the study overall: Chains stayed unpaired after sequencing of bulk RNA from unsorted whole blood.

Germline V gene sequence: CDR1 SGDLS, CDR2 YYNGEE. The CDR3 covers 13 residues. Note on this clonotype: One end of the junction fails to match germline, which may point to a read error.

Using its own MiXCR run on the 5' RACE reads, TCRdb lists one record per CDR3 protein. The table records some 70,000 distinct CDR3 sequences, approximately 9.5% of them present only once. Sequencing used whole blood. This chain connects TRBV9 to TRBJ2-1, with TRBD2 matching over 7 bases. The source of this sequence is an adult who was a healthcare worker with PCR-confirmed SARS-CoV-2 infection or an uninfected control (not recorded which). CDR3 DNA sequence: TGTGTCAGCAGCGTAGGGTTGGAGGGAGGGATGTTCTTC. Amino acids: CVSSVGLEGGMFF.